This T cell receptor beta chain was captured by sequencing in a study of early T cells in non-severe SARS-CoV-2 infection. Study-wide results and caveats: Matching against VDJdb likely underestimated virus-specific expansions, favoring anti-spike CD8.

The trim removed 6 bases at V and 9 bases at J, leaving 8 bases unmatched. Per the germline V gene, CDR1 is SNHLY and CDR2 is FYNNEI. This CDR3 is built from 14 residues. Molecules of cDNA were individually given unique molecular identifiers that were attached to them. MiXCR was run by TCRdb on the 5' RACE reads, yielding one entry per CDR3 protein. Counted here are 100,000 to 150,000 distinct CDR3 sequences, 15% occurring once; the ten biggest clones make up about a fifth. In this sample, this clonotype turned up a few times. Its antigen is not identified. Sequencing was performed on whole blood. The sequence came from an adult who was a healthcare worker with PCR-confirmed SARS-CoV-2 infection or an uninfected control (not recorded which). The rearrangement links TRBV2 to TRBJ2-1; 10 nucleotides agree with TRBD1. The CDR3 here is CASRARTGGGEQFF. The CDR3 coding sequence is TGTGCCAGCAGGGCCCGGACAGGGGGGGGTGAGCAGTTCTTC.